The T cell receptor (beta chain) described here comes from a study of CD8+ T cells in alopecia areata. Study-level information: Treated individuals took tofacitinib by mouth, 5 to 10 mg twice daily. Among treated patients, severity was scored by affected scalp area percentage. Study-wide results and caveats: Since there was just one nonresponder, nobody can yet say how baseline CD8+ expansion ties to response.

Turning to this clone: The antigen is unknown.

It was cDNA, reverse transcribed from extracted RNA, that served as the sequencing template. This table comes from immunoSEQ multiplex PCR, and its TCRdb copy is limited to in-frame clones, with some not included. Of 90,000 or so clones detected, about 40% appear once; the ten largest clones hold roughly 18%. Treatment specified: oral pan-JAK inhibitor, 5-10 mg twice daily. It was from PBMCs that CD4+ and CD8+ T cells were sorted. Germline V lookup: CDR1 SEHNR, CDR2 FQNEAQ (reference sequence). Trimming pared 10 bases from V and 3 bases from J, leaving 13 bases between. The CDR3 is 12 amino acids. The sequence was collected from a human donor with alopecia areata. The rearrangement uses TRBV7-9 and TRBJ2-7; a weak D match, TRBD2 (6 bases). The specimen was CD8+ T cells sorted from blood, collected at week 24, from a patient treated with tofacitinib. The chain's CDR3 is CATTEGNYEQYF. CDR3 DNA sequence: TGTGCCACCACGGAGGGAAACTACGAGCAGTACTTC. Full variable domain (outside the CDR3, taken from reference TRBV7-9 and TRBJ2-7): DTGVSQNPRHKITKRGQNVTFRCDPISEHNRLYWYRQTLGQGPEFLTYFQNEAQLEKSRLLSDRFSAERPKGSFSTLEIQRTEQGDSAMYLCATTEGNYEQYFGPGTRLTVT.